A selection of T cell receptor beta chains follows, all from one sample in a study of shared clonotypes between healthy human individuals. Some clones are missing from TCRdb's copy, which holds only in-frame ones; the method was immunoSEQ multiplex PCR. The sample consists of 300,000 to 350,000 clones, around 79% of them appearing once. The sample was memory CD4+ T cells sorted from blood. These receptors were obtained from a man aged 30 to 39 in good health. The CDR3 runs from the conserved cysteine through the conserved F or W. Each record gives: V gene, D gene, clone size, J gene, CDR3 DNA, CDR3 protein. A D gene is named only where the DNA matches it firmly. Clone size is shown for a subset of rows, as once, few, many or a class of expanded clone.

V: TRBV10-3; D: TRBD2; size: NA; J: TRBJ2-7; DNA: TGTGCCATCGCACCTAGCGGGAGTTTCTACGAGCAGTACTTC; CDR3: CAIAPSGSFYEQYF
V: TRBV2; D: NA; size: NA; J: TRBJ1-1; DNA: TGTGCCAGCGCTACAGAGCGAAACACTGAAGCTTTCTTT; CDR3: CASATERNTEAFF
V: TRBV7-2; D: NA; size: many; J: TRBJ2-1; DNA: TGTGCCAGCAGCATTGGGACTTCCTCCTACAATGAGCAGTTCTTC; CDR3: CASSIGTSSYNEQFF
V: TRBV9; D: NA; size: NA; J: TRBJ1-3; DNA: TGTGCCAGCAGCTTTCTGTCCGGAAACACCATATATTTT; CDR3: CASSFLSGNTIYF
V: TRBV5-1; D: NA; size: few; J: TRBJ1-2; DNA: TGCGCCAGCAGCTTGGACAGTTTCCGCTATGGCTACACCTTC; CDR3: CASSLDSFRYGYTF
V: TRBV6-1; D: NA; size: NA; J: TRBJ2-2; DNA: TGTGCCCACAGACAAGAGGGCGGGGAGCTGTTTTTT; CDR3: CAHRQEGGELFF
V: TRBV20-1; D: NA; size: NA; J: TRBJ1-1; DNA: TGCAGTGCTAGCAGGGACACTGAAGCTTTCTTT; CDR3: CSASRDTEAFF
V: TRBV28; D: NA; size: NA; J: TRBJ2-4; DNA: TGTGCCAGCGGGGACATCGCCAAAAACATTCAGTACTTC; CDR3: CASGDIAKNIQYF
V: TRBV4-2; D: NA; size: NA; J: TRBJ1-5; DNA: TGTGCCAGCAGCATAAAGGCAGATTCTGGAGCCATTAGCAATCAGCCCCAGCATTTT; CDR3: CASSIKADSGAISNQPQHF
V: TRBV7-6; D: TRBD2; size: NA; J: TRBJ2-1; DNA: TGTGCCAGCAGCCCCGTAGCGGGGGGCTATGGTTCCTACAATGAGCAGTTCTTC; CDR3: CASSPVAGGYGSYNEQFF
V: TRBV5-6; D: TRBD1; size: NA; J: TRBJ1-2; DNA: TGTGCCAGCAGCTTGGTAACAGGGGGCGGAAACTATGGCTACACCTTC; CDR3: CASSLVTGGGNYGYTF
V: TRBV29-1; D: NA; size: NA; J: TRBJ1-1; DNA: TGCAGCGCAACGTATGGACTCTCCCTCGGGGGTGAAGCTTTCTTT; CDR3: CSATYGLSLGGEAFF
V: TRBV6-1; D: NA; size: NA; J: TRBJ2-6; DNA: TGTGCCAGCAGTGAAGACCCATCTGGGGCCAACGTCCTGACTTTC; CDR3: CASSEDPSGANVLTF
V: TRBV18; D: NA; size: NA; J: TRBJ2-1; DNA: TGTGCCAGCTCAACGACGACTAGCTCCTACAATGAGCAGTTCTTC; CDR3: CASSTTTSSYNEQFF
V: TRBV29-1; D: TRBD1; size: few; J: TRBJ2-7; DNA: TGCAGCGTCCGACAGGGGGGGGACTACGAGCAGTACTTC; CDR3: CSVRQGGDYEQYF
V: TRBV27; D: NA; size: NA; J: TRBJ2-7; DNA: TGTGCCAGCAGACCTACAGGGTCTTACGAGCAGTACTTC; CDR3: CASRPTGSYEQYF